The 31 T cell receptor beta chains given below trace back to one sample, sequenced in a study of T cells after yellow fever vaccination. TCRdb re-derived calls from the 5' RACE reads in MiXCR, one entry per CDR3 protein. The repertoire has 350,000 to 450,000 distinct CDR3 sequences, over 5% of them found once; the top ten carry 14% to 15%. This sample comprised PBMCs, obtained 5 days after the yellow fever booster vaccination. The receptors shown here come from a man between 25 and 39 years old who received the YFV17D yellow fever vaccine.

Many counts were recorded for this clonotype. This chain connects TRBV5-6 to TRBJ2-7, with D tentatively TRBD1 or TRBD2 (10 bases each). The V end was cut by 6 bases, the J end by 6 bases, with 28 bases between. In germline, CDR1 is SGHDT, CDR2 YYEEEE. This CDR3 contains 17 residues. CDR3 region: CASTPRQGALAGGEQYF. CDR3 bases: TGTGCCAGCACCCCCCGACAGGGGGCATTAGCGGGAGGCGAGCAGTACTTC.

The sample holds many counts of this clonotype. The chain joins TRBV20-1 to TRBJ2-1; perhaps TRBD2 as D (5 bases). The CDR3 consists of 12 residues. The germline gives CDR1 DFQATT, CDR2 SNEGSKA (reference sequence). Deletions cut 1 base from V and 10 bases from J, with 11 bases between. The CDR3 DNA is TGCAGTGCTAGAGGTGTAGCGCCAGAGCAGTTCTTC. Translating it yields CSARGVAPEQFF.

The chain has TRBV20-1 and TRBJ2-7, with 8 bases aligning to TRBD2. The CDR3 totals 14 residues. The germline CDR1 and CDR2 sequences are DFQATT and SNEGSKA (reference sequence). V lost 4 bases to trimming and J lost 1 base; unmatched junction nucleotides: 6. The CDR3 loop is CSAIPGLGSYEQYF. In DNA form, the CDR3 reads TGCAGTGCTATACCGGGACTAGGTTCCTACGAGCAGTACTTC.

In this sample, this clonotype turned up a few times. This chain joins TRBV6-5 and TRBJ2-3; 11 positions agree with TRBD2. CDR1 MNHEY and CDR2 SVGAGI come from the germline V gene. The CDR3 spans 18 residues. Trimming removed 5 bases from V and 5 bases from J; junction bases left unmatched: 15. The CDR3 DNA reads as TGTGCCAGCAGTAACATCGGGGCTAGCGGGAGGACAGTAGATACGCAGTATTTT. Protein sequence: CASSNIGASGRTVDTQYF.

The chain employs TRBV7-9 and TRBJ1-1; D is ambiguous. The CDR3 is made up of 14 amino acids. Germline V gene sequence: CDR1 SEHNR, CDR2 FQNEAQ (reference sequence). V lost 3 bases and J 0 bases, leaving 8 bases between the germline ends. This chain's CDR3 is CASSLSGLNTEAFF. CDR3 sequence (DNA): TGTGCCAGCAGCTTGTCTGGGTTGAACACTGAAGCTTTCTTT.

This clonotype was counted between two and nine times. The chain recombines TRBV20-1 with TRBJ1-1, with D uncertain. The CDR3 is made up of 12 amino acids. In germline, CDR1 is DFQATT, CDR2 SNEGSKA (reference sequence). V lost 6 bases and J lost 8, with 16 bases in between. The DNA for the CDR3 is TGCAGTGCCCAGGACGGCCCCGGGGAAGCTTTCTTT. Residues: CSAQDGPGEAFF.

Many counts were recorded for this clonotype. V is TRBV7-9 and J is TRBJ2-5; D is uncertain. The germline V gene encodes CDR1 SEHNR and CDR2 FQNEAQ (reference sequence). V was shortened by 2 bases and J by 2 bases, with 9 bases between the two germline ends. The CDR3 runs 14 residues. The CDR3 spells CASSLFAEQETQYF. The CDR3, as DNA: TGTGCCAGCAGCTTATTTGCAGAACAAGAGACCCAGTACTTC.

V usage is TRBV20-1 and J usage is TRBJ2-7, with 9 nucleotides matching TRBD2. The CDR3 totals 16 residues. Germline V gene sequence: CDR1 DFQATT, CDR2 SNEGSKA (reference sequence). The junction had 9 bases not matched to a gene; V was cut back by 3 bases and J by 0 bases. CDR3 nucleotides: TGCAGTGCTAGCACTAGCGGGTATAGGAGCTCCTACGAGCAGTACTTC. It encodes CSASTSGYRSSYEQYF.

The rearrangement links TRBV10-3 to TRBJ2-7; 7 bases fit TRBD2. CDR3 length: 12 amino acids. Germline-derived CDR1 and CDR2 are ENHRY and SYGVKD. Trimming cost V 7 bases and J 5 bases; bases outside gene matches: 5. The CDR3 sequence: CAITSGGNEQYF. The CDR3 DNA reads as TGTGCCATCACTAGCGGCGGAAACGAGCAGTACTTC.

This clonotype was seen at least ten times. In DNA, the CDR3 is TGTGCCAGCAGCTTAGTTGTTAGGGGTCAGCCCCAGCATTTT. Its translation is CASSLVVRGQPQHF. J is TRBJ1-5 and V is TRBV7-2, with a tentative D call TRBD1 (5 bases). Trimming took 1 base from V and 6 from J, leaving 10 bases between them. The CDR3 is made up of 14 amino acids. CDR1 is SGHTA and CDR2 is FQGNSA in the germline V gene.

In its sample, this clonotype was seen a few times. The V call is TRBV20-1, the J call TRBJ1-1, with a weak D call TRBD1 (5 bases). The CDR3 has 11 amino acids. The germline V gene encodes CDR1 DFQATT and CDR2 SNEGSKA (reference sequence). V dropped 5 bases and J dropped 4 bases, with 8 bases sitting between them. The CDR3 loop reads CSAGDPTEAFF. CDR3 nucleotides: TGCAGTGCTGGGGACCCCACTGAAGCTTTCTTT.

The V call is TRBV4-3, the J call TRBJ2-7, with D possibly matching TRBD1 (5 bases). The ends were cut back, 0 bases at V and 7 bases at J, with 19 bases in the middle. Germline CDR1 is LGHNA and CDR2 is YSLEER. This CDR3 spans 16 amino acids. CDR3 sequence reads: CASSQDGVTGPQEQYF. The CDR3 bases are TGCGCCAGCAGCCAAGATGGGGTAACAGGCCCCCAAGAGCAGTACTTC.

The CDR3 is CASSLDRGSPLHF. In DNA, the CDR3 is TGTGCCAGCAGTTTAGACAGAGGTTCACCCCTCCACTTT. The genes are TRBV12-3 or TRBV12-4 and TRBJ1-6; D not certain. CDR3 length: 13 amino acids. Trimming cost V 1 base and J 9 bases, with 7 bases left between them.

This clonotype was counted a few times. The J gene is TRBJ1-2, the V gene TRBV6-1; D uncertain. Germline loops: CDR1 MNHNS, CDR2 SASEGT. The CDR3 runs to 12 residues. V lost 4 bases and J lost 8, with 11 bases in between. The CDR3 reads CASSGAVLGYTF. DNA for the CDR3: TGTGCCAGCAGTGGGGCAGTGCTGGGCTACACCTTC.

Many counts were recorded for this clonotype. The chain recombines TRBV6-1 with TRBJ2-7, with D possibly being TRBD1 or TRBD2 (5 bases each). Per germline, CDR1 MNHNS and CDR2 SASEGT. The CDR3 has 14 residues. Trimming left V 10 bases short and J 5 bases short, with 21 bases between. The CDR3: CATHPGTPFDEQYF. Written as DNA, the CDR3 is TGTGCCACCCACCCCGGGACCCCGTTTGACGAGCAGTACTTC.

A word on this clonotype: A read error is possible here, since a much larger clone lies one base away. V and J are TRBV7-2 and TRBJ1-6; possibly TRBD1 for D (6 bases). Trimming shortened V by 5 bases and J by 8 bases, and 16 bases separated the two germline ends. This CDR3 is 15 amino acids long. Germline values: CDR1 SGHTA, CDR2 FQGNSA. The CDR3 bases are TGTGCCAGCAGCAGACCGAAAGGGGGAGATTCACCCCTCCACTTT. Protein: CASSRPKGGDSPLHF.

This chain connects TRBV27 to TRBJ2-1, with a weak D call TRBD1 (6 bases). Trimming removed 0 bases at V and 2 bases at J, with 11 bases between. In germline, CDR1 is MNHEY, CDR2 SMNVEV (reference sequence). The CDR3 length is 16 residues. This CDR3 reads CASSLSHRAAYNEQFF. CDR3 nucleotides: TGTGCCAGCAGTTTATCCCACAGGGCCGCCTACAATGAGCAGTTCTTC.

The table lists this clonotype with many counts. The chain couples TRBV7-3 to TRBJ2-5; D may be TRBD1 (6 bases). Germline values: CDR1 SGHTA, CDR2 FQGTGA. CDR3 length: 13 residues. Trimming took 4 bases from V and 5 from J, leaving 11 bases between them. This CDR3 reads CASSYRQEETQYF. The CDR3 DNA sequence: TGTGCCAGCAGCTACCGACAGGAGGAGACCCAGTACTTC.

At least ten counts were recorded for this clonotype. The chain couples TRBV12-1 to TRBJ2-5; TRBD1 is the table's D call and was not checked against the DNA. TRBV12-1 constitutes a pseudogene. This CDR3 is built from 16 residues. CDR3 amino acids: CASSFVPGQLEETQYF. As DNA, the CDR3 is TGTGCCAGCAGCTTTGTCCCGGGACAGCTTGAAGAGACCCAGTACTTC.

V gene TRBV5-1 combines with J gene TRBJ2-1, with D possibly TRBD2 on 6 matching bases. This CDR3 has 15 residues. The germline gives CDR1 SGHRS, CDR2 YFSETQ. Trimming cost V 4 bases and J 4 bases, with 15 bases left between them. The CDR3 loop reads CASSISGRGYNEQFF. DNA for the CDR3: TGCGCCAGCAGCATTAGCGGTCGTGGGTACAATGAGCAGTTCTTC.

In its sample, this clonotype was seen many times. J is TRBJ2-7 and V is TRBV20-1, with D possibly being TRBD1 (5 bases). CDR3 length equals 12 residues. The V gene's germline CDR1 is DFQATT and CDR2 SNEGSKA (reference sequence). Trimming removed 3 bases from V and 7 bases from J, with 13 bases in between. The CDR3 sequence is CSARWAGLEQYF. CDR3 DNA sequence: TGCAGTGCTAGGTGGGCAGGGCTAGAGCAGTACTTC.

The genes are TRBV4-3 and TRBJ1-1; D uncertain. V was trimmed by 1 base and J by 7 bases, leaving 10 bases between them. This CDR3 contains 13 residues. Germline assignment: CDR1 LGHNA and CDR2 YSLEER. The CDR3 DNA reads TGCGCCAGCAGCCAAGTTATAGCAGATGAAGCTTTCTTT. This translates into CASSQVIADEAFF.

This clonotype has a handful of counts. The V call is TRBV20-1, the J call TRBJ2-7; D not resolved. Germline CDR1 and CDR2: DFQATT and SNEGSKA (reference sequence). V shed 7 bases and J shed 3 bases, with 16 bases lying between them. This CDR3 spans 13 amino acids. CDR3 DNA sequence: TGCAGTGTCCCTGAGGAACTTAACTACGAGCAGTACTTC. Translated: CSVPEELNYEQYF.

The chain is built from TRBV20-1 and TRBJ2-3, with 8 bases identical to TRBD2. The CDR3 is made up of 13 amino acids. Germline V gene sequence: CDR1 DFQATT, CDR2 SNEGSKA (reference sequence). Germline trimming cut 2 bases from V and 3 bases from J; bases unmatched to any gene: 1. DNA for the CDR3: TGCAGTGCTAGAAGACTAGCGACAGATACGCAGTATTTT. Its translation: CSARRLATDTQYF.

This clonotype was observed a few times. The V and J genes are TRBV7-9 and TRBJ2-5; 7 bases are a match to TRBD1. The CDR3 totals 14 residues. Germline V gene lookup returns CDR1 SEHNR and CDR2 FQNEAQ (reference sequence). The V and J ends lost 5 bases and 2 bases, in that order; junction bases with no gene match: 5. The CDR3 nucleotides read TGTGCCAGCAGCCAGGGACAGCGGCAAGAGACCCAGTACTTC. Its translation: CASSQGQRQETQYF.

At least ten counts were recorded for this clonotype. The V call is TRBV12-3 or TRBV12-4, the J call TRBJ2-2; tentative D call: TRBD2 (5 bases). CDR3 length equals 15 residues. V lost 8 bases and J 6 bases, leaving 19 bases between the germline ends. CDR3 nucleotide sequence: TGTGCCAGCCTCCCGTCGGGGAGTAGGGCCGGGGAGCTGTTTTTT. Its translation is CASLPSGSRAGELFF.

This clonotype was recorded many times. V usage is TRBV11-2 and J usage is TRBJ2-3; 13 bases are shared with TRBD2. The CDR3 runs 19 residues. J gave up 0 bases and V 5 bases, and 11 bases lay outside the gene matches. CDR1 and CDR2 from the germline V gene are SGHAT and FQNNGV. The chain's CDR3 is CASSRAPLGLAGSTDTQYF. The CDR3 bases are TGTGCCAGCAGCCGAGCCCCATTGGGACTAGCGGGGAGCACAGATACGCAGTATTTT.

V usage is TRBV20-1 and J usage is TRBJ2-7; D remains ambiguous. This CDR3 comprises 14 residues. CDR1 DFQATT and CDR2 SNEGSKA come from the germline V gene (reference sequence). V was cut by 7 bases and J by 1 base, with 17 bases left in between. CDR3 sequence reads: CSGGQAPGSYEQYF. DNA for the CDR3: TGCAGTGGAGGCCAGGCTCCCGGATCCTACGAGCAGTACTTC.

The CDR3 spells CASSTHSQPTGAFF. CDR3 nucleotide sequence: TGTGCCAGCAGCACCCACTCGCAGCCCACTGGGGCTTTCTTT. This chain connects TRBV7-2 to TRBJ1-1; D not certain. CDR3 size: 14 residues. Trimming took off 5 bases at V and 11 bases at J, with 21 bases between the two ends. Germline assignment: CDR1 SGHTA and CDR2 FQGNSA.

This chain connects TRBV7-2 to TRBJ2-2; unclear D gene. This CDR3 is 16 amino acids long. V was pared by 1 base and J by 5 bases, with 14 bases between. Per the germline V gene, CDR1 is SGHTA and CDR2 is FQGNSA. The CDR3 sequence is CASSLGSPSNTGELFF. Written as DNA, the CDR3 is TGTGCCAGCAGCTTAGGGTCCCCTAGTAATACCGGGGAGCTGTTTTTT.

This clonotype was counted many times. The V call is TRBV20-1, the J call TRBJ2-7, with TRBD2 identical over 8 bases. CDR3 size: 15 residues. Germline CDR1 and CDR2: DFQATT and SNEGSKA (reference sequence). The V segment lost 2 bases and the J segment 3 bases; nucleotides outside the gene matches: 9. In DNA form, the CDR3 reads TGCAGTGCTAGACCCGGGACTAGTTATTTCTACGAGCAGTACTTC. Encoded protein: CSARPGTSYFYEQYF.